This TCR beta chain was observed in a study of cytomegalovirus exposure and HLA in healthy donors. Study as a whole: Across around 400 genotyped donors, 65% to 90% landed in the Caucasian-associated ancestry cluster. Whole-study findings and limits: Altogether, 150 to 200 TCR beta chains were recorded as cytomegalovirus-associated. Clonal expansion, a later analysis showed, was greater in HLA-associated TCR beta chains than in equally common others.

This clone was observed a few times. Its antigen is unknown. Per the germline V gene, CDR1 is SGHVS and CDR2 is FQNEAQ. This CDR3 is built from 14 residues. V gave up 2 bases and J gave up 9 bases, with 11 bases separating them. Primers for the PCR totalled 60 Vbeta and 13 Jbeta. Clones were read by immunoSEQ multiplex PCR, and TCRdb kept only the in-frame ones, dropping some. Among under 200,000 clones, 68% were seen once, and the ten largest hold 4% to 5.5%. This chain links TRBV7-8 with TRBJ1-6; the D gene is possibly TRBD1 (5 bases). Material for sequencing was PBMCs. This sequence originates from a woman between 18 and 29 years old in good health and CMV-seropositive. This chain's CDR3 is CASSLQGAVSPLHF. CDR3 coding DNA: TGTGCCAGCAGCTTACAAGGGGCGGTTTCACCCCTCCACTTT.